The 10 T cell receptor beta chains listed next were all sequenced from one sample in a study of OX40 agonist ivuxolimab in advanced cancers. Assay: immunoSEQ multiplex PCR; the TCRdb copy retains only in-frame clones and omits some. The table includes approximately 70,000 clones, roughly 84% detected once. The sequencing used CD4+ or CD8+ T cells sorted from blood, collected in a trial of the OX40 agonist ivuxolimab. The receptor source for this set is an adult with an advanced solid tumor such as melanoma, head and neck, liver or kidney cancer.

V gene TRBV6-1 combines with J gene TRBJ1-1, with 9 positions matching TRBD1. This CDR3 region has 15 residues. After removal of 8 bases from V and 5 bases from J, the junction contained 12 bases not matched to a gene. Germline assignment: CDR1 MNHNS and CDR2 SASEGT. Here the CDR3 reads CASRLEQGARTEAFF. The CDR3 DNA is TGTGCCAGCCGCCTAGAACAGGGGGCAAGGACTGAAGCTTTCTTT.

The chain employs TRBV5-1 and TRBJ1-3, with D hard to call. Per the germline V gene, CDR1 is SGHRS and CDR2 is YFSETQ. The CDR3 is made up of 16 amino acids. Deletions cut 4 bases from V and 4 bases from J, with 18 bases between. The CDR3 DNA follows: TGCGCCAGCAGCAACGGACTCTCAGAAAGGGGAAACACCATATATTTT. Translation gives CASSNGLSERGNTIYF.

The DNA of the CDR3 is TGTGCCAGTACGGGGGCAGCAGGGAGGTTGAACACTGAAGCTTTCTTT. This gives the protein CASTGAAGRLNTEAFF. The gene calls are TRBV19 and TRBJ1-1, with a weak D call TRBD1 (6 bases). The V end lost 7 bases, the J end lost 0 bases, and 18 bases lay between the germline ends. Germline V gives CDR1 LNHDA, CDR2 SQIVND (reference sequence). The CDR3 is 16 amino acids.

This chain connects TRBV9 to TRBJ2-1, with D maybe TRBD2 (6 bases). Trimming shortened V by 0 bases and J by 6 bases, and 19 bases separated the two germline ends. Germline V lookup: CDR1 SGDLS, CDR2 YYNGEE. The CDR3 runs 17 residues. CDR3 amino acids: CASSVESPRLVANEQFF. CDR3 bases: TGTGCCAGCAGCGTAGAGTCCCCCCGACTAGTCGCCAATGAGCAGTTCTTC.

This clone came up once. J is TRBJ2-1 and V is TRBV15; D gene uncertain. The V end was cut by 0 bases, the J end by 4 bases, with 10 bases between. The CDR3 spans 15 residues. Germline CDR1 LNHNV, CDR2 YYDKDF (reference sequence). The CDR3 DNA sequence: TGTGCCACCAGCAGAGATCTAAGCGCTTACAATGAGCAGTTCTTC. Its protein product is CATSRDLSAYNEQFF.

The rearrangement joins TRBV5-4 to TRBJ2-1; 10 nucleotides match TRBD2. The germline gives CDR1 SGHNT, CDR2 YYREEE (reference sequence). This CDR3 spans 16 amino acids. J was trimmed by 6 bases and V by 0 bases; bases with no gene match: 6. In DNA form, the CDR3 reads TGTGCCAGCAGCTTGGGGCTAGCGGGGGCACTCAATGAGCAGTTCTTC. Translated: CASSLGLAGALNEQFF.

The chain couples TRBV6-4 to TRBJ2-2; D possibly uses TRBD1 or TRBD2 (5 bases each). The germline V gene has CDR1 MRHNA and CDR2 SNTAGT. This CDR3 region has 13 residues. Trimming stripped 5 bases from V and 6 bases from J, with 10 bases between. For the CDR3, the DNA is TGTGCCAGCAGTCCGGGGCACCCCGGGGAGCTGTTTTTT. It codes for CASSPGHPGELFF.

This chain joins TRBV7-2 and TRBJ2-3; D is undetermined. V was shortened by 10 bases and J by 2 bases, with 10 bases between the two germline ends. Germline V gene sequence: CDR1 SGHTA, CDR2 FQGNSA. The CDR3 consists of 12 residues. CDR3 coding DNA: TGTGCCATGGGAAGAAACACAGATACGCAGTATTTT. This gives the protein CAMGRNTDTQYF.

CDR3 amino acids: CSVVGWGGTEAFF. The CDR3 coding sequence is TGCAGCGTTGTAGGTTGGGGGGGCACTGAAGCTTTCTTT. The V call is TRBV29-1, the J call TRBJ1-1, with D maybe TRBD1 (5 bases). Germline lookup yields CDR1 SQVTM and CDR2 ANQGSEA. Trimming pared 4 bases from V and 4 bases from J, leaving 13 bases between. This CDR3 spans 13 amino acids.

The CDR3 sequence is CASSLESNPGNEQFF. The CDR3 coding sequence is TGCGCCAGCAGCTTGGAGTCCAATCCTGGCAATGAGCAGTTCTTC. V is TRBV5-1 and J is TRBJ2-1; D gene ambiguous. Germline loops: CDR1 SGHRS, CDR2 YFSETQ. V lost 0 bases and J 6 bases, leaving 13 bases between the germline ends. The CDR3 is made up of 15 amino acids.